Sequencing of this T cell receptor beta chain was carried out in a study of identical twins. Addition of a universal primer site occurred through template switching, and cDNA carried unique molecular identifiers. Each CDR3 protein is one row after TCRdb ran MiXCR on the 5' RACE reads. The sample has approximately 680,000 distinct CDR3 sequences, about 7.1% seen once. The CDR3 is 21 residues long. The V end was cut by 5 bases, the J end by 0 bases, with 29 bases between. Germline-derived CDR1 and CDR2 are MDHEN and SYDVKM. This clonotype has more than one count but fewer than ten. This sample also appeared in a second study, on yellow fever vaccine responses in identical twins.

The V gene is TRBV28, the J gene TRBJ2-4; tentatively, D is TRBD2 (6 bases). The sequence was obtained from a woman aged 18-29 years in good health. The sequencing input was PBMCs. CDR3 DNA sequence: TGTGCCAGCAGTAGTATTAGGCCACCGGGACTCGCCCTGGGAGCCAAAAACATTCAGTACTTC. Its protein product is CASSSIRPPGLALGAKNIQYF.